Presented here are 13 T cell receptor beta chains from one specimen sequenced in a study of T cell responses to AZD1222 COVID-19 vaccine. Assay used: immunoSEQ multiplex PCR; TCRdb lists only in-frame clones, some missing. The sample has 150,000 or so clones; nearly 90% are singletons. The source material was peripheral blood, sampled on day 0 of AZD1222 vaccination. The receptors derive from an adult in good health.

This clone was seen once. This rearrangement joins TRBV3-1 (or the pseudogene TRBV3-2) to TRBJ2-5; 8 bases align to TRBD1. This CDR3 is built from 18 residues. Trimming took 4 bases from V and 3 from J; bases not matched to a gene: 16. CDR1 and CDR2 (germline): LGHDT, YNNKEL (reference sequence). CDR3 in amino acids: CASSLRTGPHSLEETQYF. The CDR3 bases are TGTGCCAGCAGCCTGCGGACAGGGCCACACTCTTTGGAAGAGACCCAGTACTTC.

This chain links TRBV11-3 with TRBJ2-2; TRBD1 matches 8 bases. CDR3 length: 14 residues. V lost 5 bases and J lost 3; bases outside the gene matches: 2. CDR1 and CDR2 from the germline V gene are SGHNT and YENEEA. The CDR3 coding sequence is TGTGCCAGCAGCGTGGACAGGGACACCGGGGAGCTGTTTTTT. Translated: CASSVDRDTGELFF.

V is TRBV28 and J is TRBJ1-3; 9 bases align to TRBD1. The CDR3 loop spans 18 amino acids. Germline V lookup: CDR1 MDHEN, CDR2 SYDVKM. V gave up 0 bases and J gave up 0 bases; unmatched junction bases: 6. The chain's CDR3 is CASSLWGQGPSSGNTIYF. Written as DNA, the CDR3 is TGTGCCAGCAGTTTATGGGGACAGGGCCCGAGCTCTGGAAACACCATATATTTT.

This clone was counted between two and nine times. This chain links TRBV4-1 with TRBJ2-5; tentatively, D is TRBD1 or TRBD2 (5 bases each). This CDR3 spans 16 amino acids. CDR1 is MGHRA and CDR2 is YSYEKL in the germline V gene. Trimming took off 2 bases at V and 5 bases at J, with 18 bases between the two ends. The CDR3 DNA sequence: TGCGCCAGCAGCCAAATTTTTGCGGCCGAGGGGGAGACCCAGTACTTC. It specifies CASSQIFAAEGETQYF.

V and J are TRBV28 and TRBJ1-3; TRBD1 is a possible D gene (5 bases). The CDR3 sequence is 15 residues long. Looked up from germline, CDR1 is MDHEN and CDR2 is SYDVKM. The V end was cut by 5 bases, the J end by 0 bases, with 11 bases between. As DNA, the CDR3 is TGTGCCAGCAGTCAGGACGGGGGCTCTGGAAACACCATATATTTT. Amino acids: CASSQDGGSGNTIYF.

The rearrangement uses TRBV5-1 and TRBJ2-7, with TRBD2 matching over 9 bases. Looked up from germline, CDR1 is SGHRS and CDR2 is YFSETQ. Trimming removed 0 bases from V and 3 bases from J; junction bases left unmatched: 4. The CDR3 is made up of 15 amino acids. CDR3 bases: TGCGCCAGCAGCTTGGATCTAGCGGGGATCTACGAGCAGTACTTC. Translated: CASSLDLAGIYEQYF.

The chain joins TRBV28 to TRBJ1-2; D not certain. CDR1 is MDHEN, CDR2 SYDVKM, per germline. The CDR3 runs to 11 residues. Trimming removed 9 bases at V and 2 bases at J, with 7 bases between. In nucleotides, the CDR3 is TGTGCCAGTGAATCGAACTATGGCTACACCTTC. Residues: CASESNYGYTF.

The chain is built from TRBV28 and TRBJ1-2; 8 bases are shared with TRBD1. Germline lookup yields CDR1 MDHEN and CDR2 SYDVKM. CDR3 size: 13 residues. V was pared by 6 bases and J by 6 bases, with 6 bases of the junction left unmatched. Written as DNA, the CDR3 is TGTGCCAGCAGAACCGGGACAGGTAATGGCTACACCTTC. Amino acids: CASRTGTGNGYTF.

This clone has just one count. The chain combines TRBV11-2 with TRBJ1-3; D not certain. The CDR3 covers 13 residues. From germline, CDR1 is SGHAT and CDR2 FQNNGV. Trimming took 5 bases from V and 4 from J, leaving 9 bases between them. This CDR3 reads CASSEGRGNTIYF. CDR3 coding DNA: TGTGCCAGCAGCGAAGGCAGGGGAAACACCATATATTTT.

V and J are TRBV19 and TRBJ2-3, with D perhaps matching TRBD2 (6 bases). Germline V CDR1 and CDR2: LNHDA, SQIVND (reference sequence). V was cut by 10 bases and J by 0 bases, with 11 bases left in between. The CDR3 covers 13 residues. The CDR3 region is CATRGISTDTQYF. As DNA, the CDR3 is TGTGCCACGCGGGGCATTAGCACAGATACGCAGTATTTT.

The chain uses TRBV2 and TRBJ1-2; D not certain. The CDR3 has 12 residues. Germline loops: CDR1 SNHLY, CDR2 FYNNEI. Trimming removed 6 bases from V and 4 bases from J, with 9 bases in between. The CDR3 protein is CASRLDGYGYTF. In nucleotides, the CDR3 is TGTGCCAGCAGGCTGGACGGCTATGGCTACACCTTC.

The rearrangement uses TRBV24-1 and TRBJ2-1; D gene uncertain. The length of the CDR3 is 13 residues. In germline, CDR1 is KGHDR, CDR2 SFDVKD. V was clipped by 9 bases and J by 5 bases, with 13 bases between them. Here the CDR3 DNA reads TGTGCCACCGTGGGCGGAACGCACAATGAGCAGTTCTTC. It is translated as CATVGGTHNEQFF.

The chain carries TRBV4-1 and TRBJ1-1; a weak D match, TRBD1 (5 bases). This CDR3 contains 13 residues. In germline, CDR1 is MGHRA, CDR2 YSYEKL. Trimming took off 4 bases at V and 9 bases at J, with 15 bases between the two ends. The CDR3 coding sequence is TGCGCCAGCAGCCGCGGAGGGGCCCCGAAAGCTTTCTTT. Its translation is CASSRGGAPKAFF.